This T cell receptor beta chain was identified in a study of shared clonotypes between healthy human individuals. Study observations and caveats: Generation probabilities were higher for clonotypes shared across all four sorted-subset donors than for unshared ones.

In the case of this clone: The antigen remains undetermined.

V was pared by 2 bases and J by 4 bases, with 12 bases of the junction left unmatched. The CDR3 extends over 18 amino acids. Germline assignment: CDR1 SGHNT and CDR2 YYREEE (reference sequence). For sorted subsets, about 0.2 ug DNA per replicate equaled about 31,000 T cell genomes. Using immunoSEQ multiplex PCR, the repertoire was profiled, and TCRdb retains in-frame clones only, with some absent. This sample has 550,000 to 800,000 clones, with 90% found just once. The receptor comes from a man younger than 35 in good health. Some clones in this sample may be carry-over from other donors' samples. Sequencing was carried out using memory CD8+ T cells from PBMCs. The subset here: CD45RO+ cells pooled with CCR7-negative TemRA cells. The rearrangement uses TRBV5-4 and TRBJ2-7; 13 nucleotides agree with TRBD2. CDR3 residues: CASSFGLAGASQGYEQYF. The CDR3 nucleotides are TGTGCCAGCAGCTTTGGACTAGCGGGAGCCTCCCAGGGGTACGAGCAGTACTTC.